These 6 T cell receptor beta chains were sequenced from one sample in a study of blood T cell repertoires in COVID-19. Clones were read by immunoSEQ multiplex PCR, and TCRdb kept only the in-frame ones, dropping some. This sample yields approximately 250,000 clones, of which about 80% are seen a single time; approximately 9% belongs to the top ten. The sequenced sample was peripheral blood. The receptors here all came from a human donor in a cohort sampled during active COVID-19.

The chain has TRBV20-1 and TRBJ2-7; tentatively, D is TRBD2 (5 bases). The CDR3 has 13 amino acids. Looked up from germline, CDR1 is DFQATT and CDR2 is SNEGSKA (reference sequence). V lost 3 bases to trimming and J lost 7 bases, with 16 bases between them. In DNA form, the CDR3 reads TGCAGTGCTAGTAGAGGGCTCTACGCGGAGCAGTACTTC. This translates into CSASRGLYAEQYF.

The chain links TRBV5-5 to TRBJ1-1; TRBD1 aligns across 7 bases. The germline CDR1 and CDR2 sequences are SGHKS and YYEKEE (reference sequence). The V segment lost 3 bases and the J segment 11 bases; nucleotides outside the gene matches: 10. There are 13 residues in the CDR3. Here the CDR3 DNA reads TGTGCCAGCAGCTATCCTACAGGGGAGTTCGCTTTCTTT. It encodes CASSYPTGEFAFF.

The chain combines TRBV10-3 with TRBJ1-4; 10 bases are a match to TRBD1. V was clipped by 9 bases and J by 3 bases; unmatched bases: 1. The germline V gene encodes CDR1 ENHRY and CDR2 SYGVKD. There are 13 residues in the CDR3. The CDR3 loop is CAIGTGANEKLFF. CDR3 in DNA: TGTGCCATTGGGACAGGGGCTAATGAAAAACTGTTTTTT.

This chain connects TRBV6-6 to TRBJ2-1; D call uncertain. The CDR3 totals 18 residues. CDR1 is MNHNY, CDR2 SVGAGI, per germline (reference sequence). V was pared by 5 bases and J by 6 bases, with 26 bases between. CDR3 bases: TGTGCCAGCAGTCTATCTATCCCCGTCCCGCCGACTGTCAATGAGCAGTTCTTC. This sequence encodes CASSLSIPVPPTVNEQFF.

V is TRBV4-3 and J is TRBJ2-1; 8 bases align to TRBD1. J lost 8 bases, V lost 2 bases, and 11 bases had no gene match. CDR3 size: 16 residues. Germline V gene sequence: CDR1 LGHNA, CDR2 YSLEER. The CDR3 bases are TGCGCCAGCAGCCAATTTACCGGGACAGGAGGCGATGAGCAGTTCTTC. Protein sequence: CASSQFTGTGGDEQFF.

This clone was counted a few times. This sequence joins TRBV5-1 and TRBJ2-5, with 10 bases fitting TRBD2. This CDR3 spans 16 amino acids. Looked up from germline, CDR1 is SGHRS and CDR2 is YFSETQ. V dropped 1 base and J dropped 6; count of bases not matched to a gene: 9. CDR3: CASSLMPSGGTKTQYF. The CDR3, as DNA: TGCGCCAGCAGCTTGATGCCTAGCGGGGGTACAAAGACCCAGTACTTC.